Listed below are T cell receptor beta chains from one sample, sequenced in a study of regulatory dendritic cells for organ transplantation. These receptors have no identified antigens. Generated by immunoSEQ multiplex PCR, the TCRdb table keeps only in-frame clones and is missing some. The table lists fewer than 20,000 clones, less than 85% of them singletons. Sequenced material: memory CD4+ T cells from blood cultured with regulatory dendritic cells. The receptors stem from a human donor in good health. Each CDR3 is given without its conserved first and last residue. The D gene is left open where the match is weak.

v_call	cdr3_length	d_call	j_call	cdr3_aa
TRBV4-3	10	.	TRBJ2-1	ASSQDWSEQF
TRBV5-8	13	.	TRBJ1-1	ASSPQGRKNTEAF
TRBV10-3	12	TRBD1	TRBJ2-2	ASRTGTETGELF
TRBV30	12	TRBD1	TRBJ1-2	AWSKTGGDYGYT
TRBV13	19	TRBD2	TRBJ2-7	ASSLASQKLAGGGGNREQY
TRBV5-1	15	.	TRBJ2-3	ASSLYGIGGPTDTQY
TRBV5-1	12	.	TRBJ2-5	ASSWRLSGETQY
TRBV25-1	15	.	TRBJ2-2	ASSEFVEADYTGELF
TRBV29-1	12	.	TRBJ2-3	SVEGISSTDTQY
TRBV11-1	11	.	TRBJ1-1	ASSRSMNTEAF
TRBV11-3	13	.	TRBJ2-3	ASSADPTTADTQY
TRBV2	11	TRBD2	TRBJ2-5	ASMGLAGDSQY
TRBV19	14	TRBD1	TRBJ1-2	ASSTERDRDNYGYT
TRBV2	11	.	TRBJ1-2	ASSGDGIYGYT
TRBV4-3	15	.	TRBJ1-2	ASSQDRGEGVLYGYT
TRBV11-2	13	TRBD1	TRBJ2-5	ASSFGTGAFETQY
TRBV12-1	13	.	TRBJ2-7	ASSHPWVEGYEQY
TRBV28	13	.	TRBJ2-1	ASSTPGSSYNEQF
TRBV4-2	16	TRBD2	TRBJ2-1	ASSQDLLAGSGYNEQF
TRBV9	14	TRBD2	TRBJ2-7	ASSVGALAGTYEQY
TRBV4-3	12	.	TRBJ1-3	ASSPGTSGNTIY
TRBV18	12	.	TRBJ1-1	ASSPQGTNTEAF
TRBV18	12	.	TRBJ1-5	ASSPGNSNQPQH
TRBV7-8	13	TRBD2	TRBJ2-1	ASSFSGGDYNEQF
TRBV27	18	TRBD1	TRBJ1-4	ASSSLRYRTGRSLNEKLF
TRBV19	9	.	TRBJ2-1	ASRQGHEQF
TRBV11-2	9	.	TRBJ2-7	ASSYGEEQY
TRBV21-1	14	.	TRBJ2-7	ASSKSPGPGLYEQY
TRBV2	13	.	TRBJ2-6	ASLRGDSGANVLT
TRBV6-4	12	TRBD1	TRBJ1-6	ASSEGQGGSPLH
TRBV9	11	.	TRBJ2-7	ASSVAMDSEQY
TRBV27	16	TRBD2	TRBJ2-3	ASSFRARGVRGTDTQY
TRBV9	15	TRBD2	TRBJ2-5	ASSVGLAGAAEGTQY
TRBV28	13	TRBD1	TRBJ2-7	ASSLSVTGSHEQY
TRBV18	15	TRBD1	TRBJ2-7	ASSSSRDRDFPYEQY
TRBV7-9	11	.	TRBJ2-5	ASSRDWGGTQY
TRBV29-1	11	.	TRBJ2-3	SARVGGTDTQY
TRBV30	10	.	TRBJ1-1	AWKRGGTEAF
TRBV7-2	9	.	TRBJ1-1	ASSLNTEAF
TRBV5-4	13	TRBD2	TRBJ2-7	ASSRIAGGPEEQY
TRBV28	12	TRBD1	TRBJ2-7	ASFTGTGGYEQY
TRBV7-2	10	.	TRBJ2-3	ASSLYGDTQY
TRBV25-1	9	.	TRBJ2-1	ASLHSQRQF
TRBV6-6	12	.	TRBJ2-1	ASSYSRVYNEQF